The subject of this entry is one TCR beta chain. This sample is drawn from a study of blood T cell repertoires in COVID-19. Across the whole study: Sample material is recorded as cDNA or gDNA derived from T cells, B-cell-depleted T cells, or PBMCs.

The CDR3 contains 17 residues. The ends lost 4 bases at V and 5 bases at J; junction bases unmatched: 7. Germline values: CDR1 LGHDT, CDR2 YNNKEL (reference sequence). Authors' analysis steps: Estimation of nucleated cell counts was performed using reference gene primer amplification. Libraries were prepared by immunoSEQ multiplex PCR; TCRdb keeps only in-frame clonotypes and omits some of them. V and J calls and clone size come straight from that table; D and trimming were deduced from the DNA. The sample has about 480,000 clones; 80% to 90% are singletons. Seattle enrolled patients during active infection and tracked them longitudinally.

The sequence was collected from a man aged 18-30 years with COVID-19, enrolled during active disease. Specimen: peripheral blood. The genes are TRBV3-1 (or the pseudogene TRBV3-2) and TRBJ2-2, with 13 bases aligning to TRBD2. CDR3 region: CASSRLGLAGTTGELFF. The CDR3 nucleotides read TGTGCCAGCAGCCGCCTGGGACTAGCGGGGACAACCGGGGAGCTGTTTTTT.